The 31 T cell receptor beta chains reported below all come from one sample, sequenced in a study of T-cell memory formation after mild COVID-19. TCRdb used MiXCR to reprocess the 5' RACE reads, holding one entry per CDR3 protein. Seen here are 400,000 to 500,000 distinct CDR3 sequences, around 19% observed once, and the top ten hold around 8%. Sequencing used PBMCs or a T cell subset sorted from them (not recorded which). The receptors come from an adult woman who had mild COVID-19 (a few samples of this study predate the infection). Cell type and time point are not known.

This sequence joins TRBV6-2 or TRBV6-3 and TRBJ2-6, with 7 bases aligning to TRBD1. In germline, CDR1 is MNHEY, CDR2 SVGEGT. The CDR3 has 16 residues. The V segment lost 7 bases and the J segment 4 bases; nucleotides outside the gene matches: 10. CDR3 in DNA: TGTGCCAGCATTACTGAACAGGGGTCAGGGGCCAACGTCCTGACTTTC. It translates to CASITEQGSGANVLTF.

This clonotype came up a few times. V usage is TRBV6-2 or TRBV6-3 and J usage is TRBJ1-2; a weak D match, TRBD1 (5 bases). This CDR3 has 13 amino acids. The germline V and J ends were trimmed by 10 bases and 2 bases, with 14 bases remaining between them. CDR1 MNHEY and CDR2 SVGEGT come from the germline V gene. CDR3 in DNA: TGTGCCACCCACCGCTCAGGGAACTATGGCTACACCTTC. It is translated as CATHRSGNYGYTF.

In this sample, this clonotype turned up a few times. CDR3 amino acids: CASSTSSYEQYF. DNA for the CDR3: TGTGCCAGCAGTACCTCCTCCTACGAGCAGTACTTC. The chain employs TRBV27 and TRBJ2-7; D is undetermined. V dropped 5 bases and J dropped 0 bases, with 5 bases sitting between them. The CDR3 has 12 residues. Germline assignment: CDR1 MNHEY and CDR2 SMNVEV (reference sequence).

The table lists this clonotype with a few counts. The chain has TRBV12-3 or TRBV12-4 and TRBJ1-5; D gene unclear. The CDR3 is 18 amino acids. The ends were cut back, 0 bases at V and 0 bases at J, with 15 bases in the middle. CDR3: CASSLALGPPHSNQPQHF. The CDR3 bases are TGTGCCAGCAGTTTAGCGCTGGGCCCTCCCCATAGCAATCAGCCCCAGCATTTT.

There are a few counts of this clonotype. V usage is TRBV12-3 or TRBV12-4 and J usage is TRBJ2-4, with unresolved D. This CDR3 has 10 residues. V dropped 6 bases and J dropped 5 bases, with 2 bases sitting between them. The CDR3 nucleotides read TGTGCCAGCAGCCAAAACATTCAGTACTTC. As protein: CASSQNIQYF.

V and J are TRBV7-9 and TRBJ1-2; the D is unclear. The CDR3 runs to 16 residues. Germline V gives CDR1 SEHNR, CDR2 FQNEAQ (reference sequence). Trimming left V 1 base short and J 1 base short, with 13 bases between. CDR3 nucleotides: TGTGCCAGCAGCTTAGACAAAGGGCCTTTTAACTATGGCTACACCTTC. Translating it yields CASSLDKGPFNYGYTF.

This clonotype occurred once. The chain recombines TRBV11-2 with TRBJ1-1; weak D call: TRBD1 (5 bases). Germline V gives CDR1 SGHAT, CDR2 FQNNGV. Deletions cut 0 bases from V and 6 bases from J, with 11 bases between. CDR3 length: 14 amino acids. CDR3 region: CASSLELQGSEAFF. CDR3 DNA: TGTGCCAGCAGCTTAGAGTTGCAGGGCTCTGAAGCTTTCTTT. Complete variable domain (other parts from reference TRBV11-2 and TRBJ1-1): EAGVAQSPRYKIIEKRQSVAFWCNPISGHATLYWYQQILGQGPKLLIQFQNNGVVDDSQLPKDRFSAERLKGVDSTLKIQPAKLEDSAVYLCASSLELQGSEAFFGQGTRLTVV.

The sample holds many counts of this clonotype. V gene TRBV5-1 combines with J gene TRBJ1-1, with 7 nucleotides matching TRBD1. Losses at the gene ends were 6 bases for V and 0 bases for J; bases not matched to a gene: 2. The length of the CDR3 is 13 residues. The germline gives CDR1 SGHRS, CDR2 YFSETQ. The CDR3 sequence is CASTGQMNTEAFF. The CDR3 DNA reads as TGCGCCAGCACGGGACAGATGAACACTGAAGCTTTCTTT. Drawing the rest from reference TRBV5-1 and TRBJ1-1, the complete variable domain is KAGVTQTPRYLIKTRGQQVTLSCSPISGHRSVSWYQQTPGQGLQFLFEYFSETQRNKGNFPGRFSGRQFSNSRSEMNVSTLELGDSALYLCASTGQMNTEAFFGQGTRLTVV.

V is TRBV13 and J is TRBJ1-1; no clear D gene. V shed 4 bases and J shed 4 bases, with 7 bases lying between them. Germline values: CDR1 PRHDT, CDR2 FYEKMQ (reference sequence). The CDR3 is made up of 12 amino acids. Written as DNA, the CDR3 is TGTGCCAGCAGCTCGAGGAGCACTGAAGCTTTCTTT. This gives the protein CASSSRSTEAFF.

This clonotype was seen only a few times. The V call is TRBV11-2, the J call TRBJ2-3; D is unclear. Germline V gene data show CDR1 as SGHAT and CDR2 as FQNNGV. The V gene lost 5 bases and the J gene lost 6 bases, with 12 bases spanning the gap. This CDR3 comprises 13 residues. CDR3: CASSPPDRDTQYF. The CDR3 DNA follows: TGTGCCAGCAGCCCCCCGGACCGGGATACGCAGTATTTT.

This clonotype appeared a few times. The chain has TRBV6-5 and TRBJ2-7, with 10 positions matching TRBD1. The germline V gene has CDR1 MNHEY and CDR2 SVGAGI. V dropped 5 bases and J dropped 1; count of bases not matched to a gene: 5. This CDR3 is built from 15 residues. In DNA form, the CDR3 reads TGTGCCAGCAGTACGGGACAGGGGTGGTCCTACGAGCAGTACTTC. This sequence encodes CASSTGQGWSYEQYF.

This clonotype appeared a few times. The rearrangement uses TRBV5-1 and TRBJ2-7; TRBD1 or TRBD2 may be the D gene (5 bases each). Germline assignment: CDR1 SGHRS and CDR2 YFSETQ. CDR3 length: 17 amino acids. V was cut by 0 bases and J by 0 bases, with 16 bases left in between. CDR3 loop: CASSLAVGTALSYEQYF. The DNA of the CDR3 is TGCGCCAGCAGCTTGGCCGTAGGGACCGCACTCTCCTACGAGCAGTACTTC.

This clonotype was counted a few times. The chain recombines TRBV7-3 with TRBJ2-2; D not certain. The V gene lost 5 bases and the J gene lost 1 base, with 11 bases spanning the gap. This CDR3 region has 15 residues. Germline CDR1 SGHTA, CDR2 FQGTGA. The CDR3 sequence is CASSLGRWNTGELFF. The DNA of the CDR3 is TGTGCCAGCAGCCTAGGACGGTGGAACACCGGGGAGCTGTTTTTT.

The chain is built from TRBV7-9 and TRBJ2-1, with TRBD2 matching 9 bases. The CDR3 has 15 amino acids. V lost 3 bases to trimming and J lost 7 bases; unmatched junction nucleotides: 7. Germline V gene lookup returns CDR1 SEHNR and CDR2 FQNEAQ (reference sequence). DNA of the CDR3: TGTGCCAGCAGCTTTTCGGGACTAGCCCTAAATGAGCAGTTCTTC. Translation: CASSFSGLALNEQFF.

This clonotype has just a few counts. This chain joins TRBV7-2 and TRBJ2-3; TRBD2 aligns across 8 bases. The V and J ends lost 5 bases and 6 bases, in that order; junction bases with no gene match: 4. Germline V gene data show CDR1 as SGHTA and CDR2 as FQGNSA. The CDR3 totals 13 residues. The CDR3 coding sequence is TGTGCCAGCAGCATGGGCGGGGGGGATACGCAGTATTTT. Translated: CASSMGGGDTQYF.

The chain carries TRBV5-1 and TRBJ2-7; the match to TRBD1 covers 8 bases. The CDR3 is made up of 14 amino acids. Trimming removed 5 bases from V and 2 bases from J; junction bases left unmatched: 6. In germline, CDR1 is SGHRS, CDR2 YFSETQ. CDR3: CASRAGTGPYEQYF. CDR3 coding DNA: TGCGCCAGCAGAGCCGGGACAGGACCCTACGAGCAGTACTTC.

With regard to this clonotype: A junction boundary mismatches the germline segment, possibly from a read error. The chain carries TRBV12-3 or TRBV12-4 and TRBJ2-1, with D unresolved. This CDR3 has 13 residues. This chain's CDR3 is CASSPLSSNEQFF. The CDR3 nucleotides read TGTGCCAGCAGCCCCCTGTCCTCCAATGAGCAGTTCTTC.

This clonotype was counted only a few times. CDR3 nucleotide sequence: TGCGCCAGCAGCCGAGGATTAGCGGGAGTCGGCCCAGATACGCAGTATTTT. This gives the protein CASSRGLAGVGPDTQYF. The J gene is TRBJ2-3, the V gene TRBV5-1, with 9 nucleotides matching TRBD2. The CDR3 covers 17 residues. V shed 4 bases and J 4 bases; nucleotides not matched to a gene: 13. CDR1 is SGHRS, CDR2 YFSETQ, per germline.

The CDR3 loop reads CSVEEDRDNEQFF. CDR3 nucleotide sequence: TGCAGCGTTGAGGAGGACAGGGACAATGAGCAGTTCTTC. The chain links TRBV29-1 to TRBJ2-1; 8 bases align to TRBD1. Trimming at V came to 3 bases and at J to 5 bases, leaving 3 bases not matched to a gene. The CDR3 is made up of 13 amino acids. Germline CDR1 and CDR2: SQVTM and ANQGSEA.

The V call is TRBV7-3, the J call TRBJ2-1, with D unclear. Deletions cut 2 bases from V and 3 bases from J, with 17 bases between. The CDR3 extends over 17 amino acids. Germline loops: CDR1 SGHTA, CDR2 FQGTGA. The CDR3 nucleotides are TGTGCCAGCAGCTTAGTACTCTGGCAGCAGAGCTACAATGAGCAGTTCTTC. Translated: CASSLVLWQQSYNEQFF.

There are a few counts of this clonotype. The genes are TRBV6-5 and TRBJ2-7; 7 bases fit TRBD1. Germline trimming cut 1 base from V and 2 bases from J; bases unmatched to any gene: 5. This CDR3 is 15 amino acids long. Germline V lookup: CDR1 MNHEY, CDR2 SVGAGI. As DNA, the CDR3 is TGTGCCAGCAGTTACTACCCGGGACAGCCCTACGAGCAGTACTTC. Amino acid sequence: CASSYYPGQPYEQYF.

The chain's CDR3 is CASSGDRGQDGYTF. The CDR3 bases are TGCGCCAGCAGCGGGGACAGGGGACAGGATGGCTACACCTTC. The chain is built from TRBV5-1 and TRBJ1-2; 10 positions match TRBD1. J was trimmed by 6 bases and V by 4 bases; bases with no gene match: 6. The CDR3 is 14 amino acids. Germline V gene sequence: CDR1 SGHRS, CDR2 YFSETQ. Filled out from reference TRBV5-1 and TRBJ1-2, the complete variable domain reads KAGVTQTPRYLIKTRGQQVTLSCSPISGHRSVSWYQQTPGQGLQFLFEYFSETQRNKGNFPGRFSGRQFSNSRSEMNVSTLELGDSALYLCASSGDRGQDGYTFGSGTRLTVV.

This clonotype was seen a handful of times. CDR3 coding DNA: TGCAGCGTTAGGAGATCTGAAGGACAGGAGCAGTACTTC. It encodes CSVRRSEGQEQYF. The V call is TRBV29-1, the J call TRBJ2-7, with D perhaps TRBD1 (6 bases). Trimming left V 5 bases short and J 7 bases short, with 18 bases between. Germline V CDR1 and CDR2: SQVTM, ANQGSEA. The CDR3 length is 13 residues.

This chain connects TRBV13 to TRBJ2-7, with D maybe TRBD2 (6 bases). V was trimmed by 1 base and J by 7 bases, leaving 17 bases between them. CDR1 is PRHDT and CDR2 is FYEKMQ in the germline V gene (reference sequence). The CDR3 runs 15 residues. Here the CDR3 reads CASSLVQDYLREQYF. The DNA of the CDR3 is TGTGCCAGCAGCTTAGTTCAGGACTACCTACGAGAGCAGTACTTC.

This clonotype was counted many times. The chain recombines TRBV5-1 with TRBJ2-3; TRBD2 matches at 8 bases. CDR3 length: 16 amino acids. Trimming cost V 0 bases and J 0 bases; bases outside gene matches: 3. The V gene's germline CDR1 is SGHRS and CDR2 YFSETQ. DNA for the CDR3: TGCGCCAGCAGCTTGGGGTCTAGCGGGAGCACAGATACGCAGTATTTT. The encoded protein is CASSLGSSGSTDTQYF.

The V and J genes are TRBV5-5 and TRBJ1-4; D is ambiguous. Germline lookup yields CDR1 SGHKS and CDR2 YYEKEE (reference sequence). The CDR3 sequence is 15 residues long. The V end was cut by 5 bases, the J end by 0 bases, with 11 bases between. The CDR3 region has the DNA TGTGCCAGCAGAACCTTAACTGCAACTAATGAAAAACTGTTTTTT. Amino acid sequence: CASRTLTATNEKLFF.

This clonotype was counted only a few times. The chain joins TRBV24-1 to TRBJ2-1; 7 bases match TRBD2. This CDR3 contains 13 residues. In germline, CDR1 is KGHDR, CDR2 SFDVKD. V trimming: 7 bases; J trimming: 4 bases; junction bases outside the gene matches: 3. CDR3 DNA: TGTGCCACCAGCGTGGGACTATACAATGAGCAGTTCTTC. Amino acids: CATSVGLYNEQFF.

The chain combines TRBV11-2 with TRBJ1-1, with a tentative D call TRBD1 (5 bases). Germline loops: CDR1 SGHAT, CDR2 FQNNGV. Trimming pared 4 bases from V and 4 bases from J, leaving 13 bases between. CDR3 length: 14 amino acids. The CDR3 spells CASSWDGTVTEAFF. The CDR3 DNA reads as TGTGCCAGCAGCTGGGACGGGACCGTCACTGAAGCTTTCTTT. The full variable domain, with the rest looked up from reference TRBV11-2 and TRBJ1-1, is EAGVAQSPRYKIIEKRQSVAFWCNPISGHATLYWYQQILGQGPKLLIQFQNNGVVDDSQLPKDRFSAERLKGVDSTLKIQPAKLEDSAVYLCASSWDGTVTEAFFGQGTRLTVV.

This clonotype was observed a handful of times. The chain couples TRBV25-1 to TRBJ2-7; D remains ambiguous. Germline CDR1 MGHDK, CDR2 SYGVNS. V shed 3 bases and J shed 6 bases, with 9 bases lying between them. CDR3 length equals 12 residues. This CDR3 is CASSDSLPEQYF. CDR3 in DNA: TGTGCCAGCAGTGATTCCCTTCCCGAGCAGTACTTC.

At least ten counts were recorded for this clonotype. The V gene is TRBV20-1, the J gene TRBJ2-1; D is undetermined. The germline CDR1 and CDR2 sequences are DFQATT and SNEGSKA (reference sequence). V was shortened by 6 bases and J by 5 bases, with 5 bases between the two germline ends. The CDR3 spans 10 residues. The CDR3 spells CSAQHNEQFF. DNA of the CDR3: TGCAGTGCGCAGCACAATGAGCAGTTCTTC.

V usage is TRBV19 and J usage is TRBJ1-2; TRBD1 aligns across 10 bases. The J segment lost 7 bases and the V segment lost 7 bases, leaving 18 bases of the junction unmatched. CDR3 length equals 17 residues. Germline loops: CDR1 LNHDA, CDR2 SQIVND (reference sequence). CDR3 sequence (DNA): TGTGCCAGTAATACGGGTCCCCCTCCTTGGACAGGGGGTGGCTACACCTTC. Amino acid sequence: CASNTGPPPWTGGGYTF.